The next 16 T cell receptor beta chains were all read from a single sample in a study of blood T cell repertoires in COVID-19. The data were produced by immunoSEQ multiplex PCR, yet TCRdb's version contains in-frame clones alone and is incomplete. The profile covers around 60,000 clones, with approximately 77% appearing a single time and around 30% taken by the ten largest. Sequencing was carried out using peripheral blood. The receptors stem from a human donor in a cohort sampled during active COVID-19.

This clone occurred once. The V and J genes are TRBV6-6 and TRBJ1-5, with D tentatively TRBD1 (6 bases). The V end lost 6 bases, the J end lost 6 bases, and 18 bases lay between the germline ends. Germline values: CDR1 MNHNY, CDR2 SVGAGI (reference sequence). The CDR3 sequence is 15 residues long. The CDR3 is CASSPGQFEAQPQHF. DNA of the CDR3: TGTGCCAGCAGCCCCGGACAGTTCGAAGCTCAGCCCCAGCATTTT.

This sequence joins TRBV7-8 and TRBJ1-2, with TRBD1 as a possible D gene (6 bases). V lost 2 bases, J lost 6 bases, and 7 bases lay in between. This CDR3 has 12 amino acids. Germline V CDR1 and CDR2: SGHVS, FQNEAQ. The CDR3, as DNA: TGTGCCAGCAGCTTATCAGGGGATGGCTACACCTTC. It is translated as CASSLSGDGYTF. The full variable domain, its missing parts supplied by reference TRBV7-8 and TRBJ1-2, is GAGVSQSPRYKVAKRGQDVALRCDPISGHVSLFWYQQALGQGPEFLTYFQNEAQLDKSGLPSDRFFAERPEGSVSTLKIQRTQQEDSAVYLCASSLSGDGYTFGSGTRLTVV.

The rearrangement joins TRBV21-1 to TRBJ1-1; the table's D call, TRBD1, has no DNA check behind it. TRBV21-1 is annotated as a pseudogene. The CDR3 is 12 residues long. As DNA, the CDR3 is TGTGCCAGTGCGGACAGGGGGAAGAAAGCTTTCTTT. Its translation is CASADRGKKAFF.

V and J are TRBV6-2 or TRBV6-3 and TRBJ2-1; TRBD2 matches at 11 bases. CDR1 is MNHEY, CDR2 SVGEGT, per germline. J was trimmed by 9 bases and V by 6 bases; bases with no gene match: 10. The CDR3 has 15 residues. DNA of the CDR3: TGTGCCAGCAGATACCATAGCGGGGGGGCGGGTGAGCAGTTCTTC. Translating gives CASRYHSGGAGEQFF.

This clone appeared a few times. This chain connects TRBV12-5 to TRBJ1-1, with D maybe TRBD1 (6 bases). V was cut by 5 bases and J by 0 bases, with 13 bases left in between. Germline V gene data show CDR1 as LGHNT and CDR2 as FRNRAP. CDR3 length: 15 amino acids. The CDR3 region is CASGNRQAMNTEAFF. The DNA of the CDR3 is TGTGCTAGTGGTAACCGACAGGCGATGAACACTGAAGCTTTCTTT.

The chain uses TRBV19 and TRBJ2-2; the D gene is possibly TRBD1 (5 bases). The CDR3 length is 14 residues. Germline values: CDR1 LNHDA, CDR2 SQIVND (reference sequence). The germline V and J ends were trimmed by 7 bases and 2 bases, with 11 bases remaining between them. CDR3 amino acids: CASTATVNTGELFF. Written as DNA, the CDR3 is TGTGCCAGTACCGCGACAGTTAACACCGGGGAGCTGTTTTTT.

The chain recombines TRBV2 with TRBJ1-1; D may be TRBD1 (5 bases). The CDR3 runs 16 residues. V lost 2 bases to trimming and J lost 6 bases, with 19 bases between them. CDR1 and CDR2 from the germline V gene are SNHLY and FYNNEI. CDR3: CASSEWRAGSRAEAFF. CDR3 nucleotides: TGTGCCAGCAGTGAATGGAGGGCAGGGAGTAGGGCTGAAGCTTTCTTT. The full variable domain, with the rest looked up from reference TRBV2 and TRBJ1-1, is EPEVTQTPSHQVTQMGQEVILRCVPISNHLYFYWYRQILGQKVEFLVSFYNNEISEKSEIFDDQFSVERPDGSNFTLKIRSTKLEDSAMYFCASSEWRAGSRAEAFFGQGTRLTVV.

This clone was counted a few times. CDR3 DNA sequence: TGTGCCACCAGTGACTCTCACAGGGGGCAAACCGGGGAGCTGTTTTTT. Encoded protein: CATSDSHRGQTGELFF. The chain employs TRBV24-1 and TRBJ2-2; 9 bases align to TRBD1. V trimming: 4 bases; J trimming: 5 bases; junction bases outside the gene matches: 7. Germline lookup yields CDR1 KGHDR and CDR2 SFDVKD. The CDR3 loop spans 16 amino acids.

This chain uses TRBV7-2 with TRBJ2-5; D not resolved. CDR1 is SGHTA, CDR2 FQGNSA, per germline. The CDR3 is 12 amino acids. V was clipped by 5 bases and J by 7 bases, with 11 bases between them. The CDR3, as DNA: TGTGCCAGCAGCCACAAAAGTCGGACCCAGTACTTC. Translation: CASSHKSRTQYF.

This clone was detected only once. The chain employs TRBV6-1 and TRBJ1-2; D possibly corresponds to TRBD1 (5 bases). Germline V gene sequence: CDR1 MNHNS, CDR2 SASEGT. V lost 3 bases and J lost 8, with 19 bases in between. CDR3 length: 15 amino acids. The CDR3 coding sequence is TGTGCCAGCAGTGAGGCCCGGGGGTCCAGAGCAGGCTACACCTTC. Protein sequence: CASSEARGSRAGYTF.

This chain links TRBV7-6 with TRBJ2-2, with TRBD2 identical over 8 bases. Germline-derived CDR1 and CDR2 are SGHVS and FNYEAQ. With 5 bases clipped from V and 4 bases from J, the junction kept 6 bases outside the gene matches. The CDR3 is 15 amino acids. Here the CDR3 DNA reads TGTGCCAGCAGCCGTAGCGGGGCGGCCACCGGGGAGCTGTTTTTT. Encoded protein: CASSRSGAATGELFF. The variable domain in full, completed from reference TRBV7-6 and TRBJ2-2, reads GAGVSQSPRYKVTKRGQDVALRCDPISGHVSLYWYRQALGQGPEFLTYFNYEAQQDKSGLPNDRFSAERPEGSISTLTIQRTEQRDSAMYRCASSRSGAATGELFFGEGSRLTVL.

The rearrangement uses TRBV6-6 and TRBJ1-5, with 7 bases aligning to TRBD1. Germline V gene data show CDR1 as MNHNY and CDR2 as SVGAGI (reference sequence). The CDR3 is made up of 13 amino acids. With 2 bases clipped from V and 9 bases from J, the junction kept 4 bases outside the gene matches. This CDR3 reads CASSYGQVPPQHF. The CDR3 DNA reads as TGTGCCAGCAGTTACGGACAGGTGCCGCCCCAGCATTTT.

This chain connects TRBV29-1 to TRBJ1-5; tentatively, D is TRBD1 (6 bases). V shed 7 bases and J shed 2 bases, with 12 bases lying between them. Germline V lookup: CDR1 SQVTM, CDR2 ANQGSEA. The CDR3 covers 13 residues. The CDR3 spells CSALQGGNQPQHF. CDR3 nucleotide sequence: TGCAGCGCTTTACAGGGTGGCAATCAGCCCCAGCATTTT. Supplemented by reference TRBV29-1 and TRBJ1-5, the full variable domain reads SAVISQKPSRDICQRGTSLTIQCQVDSQVTMMFWYRQQPGQSLTLIATANQGSEATYESGFVIDKFPISRPNLTFSTLTVSNMSPEDSSIYLCSALQGGNQPQHFGDGTRLSIL.

This clone was detected a few times. The rearrangement joins TRBV5-8 to TRBJ2-7, with TRBD1 as a possible D gene (6 bases). Germline lookup yields CDR1 SGHTS and CDR2 YDEGEE. The CDR3 has 15 residues. The V and J ends lost 4 bases and 0 bases respectively, with 14 bases between them. CDR3 sequence: CASSEHRVRSYEQYF. For the CDR3, the DNA is TGTGCCAGCAGCGAACACAGGGTCCGCTCCTACGAGCAGTACTTC.

The chain links TRBV30 to TRBJ2-7; D not resolved. V dropped 4 bases and J dropped 4 bases, with 17 bases sitting between them. Germline assignment: CDR1 GTSNPN and CDR2 SVGIG (reference sequence). The CDR3 loop spans 14 amino acids. CDR3 coding DNA: TGTGCCTGGACCATAAAGAACAGTGCTTACGAGCAGTACTTC. This sequence encodes CAWTIKNSAYEQYF.

The chain combines TRBV5-1 with TRBJ2-1; 8 bases map to TRBD1. V shed 1 base, J shed 6 bases, and the junction held 6 bases outside the gene matches. The CDR3 runs 15 residues. Germline CDR1 SGHRS, CDR2 YFSETQ. The CDR3 bases are TGCGCCAGCAGCTTGATTACCACAGGGGGCAATGAGCAGTTCTTC. Translating gives CASSLITTGGNEQFF.